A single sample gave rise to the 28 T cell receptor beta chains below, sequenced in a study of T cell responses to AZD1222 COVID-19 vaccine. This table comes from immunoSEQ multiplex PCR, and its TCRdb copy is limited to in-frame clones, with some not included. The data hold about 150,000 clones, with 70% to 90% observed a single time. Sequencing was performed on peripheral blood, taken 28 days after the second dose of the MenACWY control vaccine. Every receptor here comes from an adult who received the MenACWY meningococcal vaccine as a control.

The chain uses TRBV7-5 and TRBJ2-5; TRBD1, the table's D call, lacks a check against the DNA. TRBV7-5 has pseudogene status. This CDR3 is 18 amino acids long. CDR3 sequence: CVRSPLERVRDSKETQYF. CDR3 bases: TGTGTCAGAAGCCCCTTGGAGAGAGTCCGGGACAGCAAAGAGACCCAGTACTTC.

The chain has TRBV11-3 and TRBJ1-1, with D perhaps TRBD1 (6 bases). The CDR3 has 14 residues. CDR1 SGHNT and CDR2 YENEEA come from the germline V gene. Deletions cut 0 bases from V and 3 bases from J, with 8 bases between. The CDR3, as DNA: TGTGCCAGCAGCTTAGAAGGGGGGCACACTGAAGCTTTCTTT. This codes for CASSLEGGHTEAFF.

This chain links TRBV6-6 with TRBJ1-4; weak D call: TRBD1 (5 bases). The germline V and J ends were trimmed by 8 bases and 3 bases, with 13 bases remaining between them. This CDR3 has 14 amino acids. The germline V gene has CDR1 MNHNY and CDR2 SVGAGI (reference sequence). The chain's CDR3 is CASLTTASNEKLFF. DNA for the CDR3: TGTGCCAGCTTGACGACAGCTTCTAATGAAAAACTGTTTTTT.

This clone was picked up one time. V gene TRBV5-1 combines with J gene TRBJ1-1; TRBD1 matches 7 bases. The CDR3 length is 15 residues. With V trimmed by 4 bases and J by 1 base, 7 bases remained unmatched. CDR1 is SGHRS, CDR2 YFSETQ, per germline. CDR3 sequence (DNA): TGCGCCAGCAGCCCAGAGACAGGGAGGAACACTGAAGCTTTCTTT. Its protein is CASSPETGRNTEAFF.

Here the CDR3 DNA reads TGTGCCAGCAGACGGACAGGGGGGAATCAGCCCCAGCATTTT. Translation gives CASRRTGGNQPQHF. The genes are TRBV7-2 and TRBJ1-5, with 10 bases fitting TRBD1. The CDR3 is 14 residues long. Germline CDR1 is SGHTA and CDR2 is FQGNSA. The trim removed 6 bases at V and 4 bases at J, leaving 3 bases unmatched.

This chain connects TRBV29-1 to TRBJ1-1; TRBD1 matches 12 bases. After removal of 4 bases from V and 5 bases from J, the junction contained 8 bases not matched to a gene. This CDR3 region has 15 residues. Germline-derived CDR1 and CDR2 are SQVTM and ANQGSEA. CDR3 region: CSVVPGQGARTEAFF. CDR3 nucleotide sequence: TGCAGCGTTGTCCCGGGACAGGGGGCGAGGACTGAAGCTTTCTTT.

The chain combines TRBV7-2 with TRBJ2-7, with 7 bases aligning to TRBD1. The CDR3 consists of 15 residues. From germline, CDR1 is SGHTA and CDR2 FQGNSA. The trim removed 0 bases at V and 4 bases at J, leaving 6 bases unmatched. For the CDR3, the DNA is TGTGCCAGCAGCTTAGCGCCGGGACAGTCGTACGAGCAGTACTTC. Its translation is CASSLAPGQSYEQYF.

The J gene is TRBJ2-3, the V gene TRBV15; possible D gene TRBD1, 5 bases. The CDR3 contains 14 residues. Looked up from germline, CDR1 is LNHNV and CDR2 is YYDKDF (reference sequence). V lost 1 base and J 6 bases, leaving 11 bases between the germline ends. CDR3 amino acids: CATSRGLGVDTQYF. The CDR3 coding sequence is TGTGCCACCAGCAGAGGGCTAGGGGTCGATACGCAGTATTTT.

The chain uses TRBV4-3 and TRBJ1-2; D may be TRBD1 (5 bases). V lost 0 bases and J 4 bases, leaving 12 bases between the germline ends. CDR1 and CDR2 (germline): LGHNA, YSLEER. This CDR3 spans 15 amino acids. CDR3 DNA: TGCGCCAGCAGCCAAGATCCCGGGGCCCCCTATGGCTACACCTTC. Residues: CASSQDPGAPYGYTF.

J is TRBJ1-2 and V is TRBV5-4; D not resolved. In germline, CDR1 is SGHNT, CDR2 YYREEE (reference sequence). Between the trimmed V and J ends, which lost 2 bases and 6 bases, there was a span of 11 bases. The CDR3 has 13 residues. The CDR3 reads CASSFIGRDGYTF. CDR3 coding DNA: TGTGCCAGCAGCTTCATTGGACGAGATGGCTACACCTTC.

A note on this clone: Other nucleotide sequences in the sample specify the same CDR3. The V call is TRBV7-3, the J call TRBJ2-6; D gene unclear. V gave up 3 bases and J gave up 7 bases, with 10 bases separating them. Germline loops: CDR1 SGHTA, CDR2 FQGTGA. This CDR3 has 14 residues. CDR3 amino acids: CASSLMAGANVLTF. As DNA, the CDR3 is TGTGCCAGCAGCTTGATGGCAGGCGCCAACGTCCTGACTTTC.

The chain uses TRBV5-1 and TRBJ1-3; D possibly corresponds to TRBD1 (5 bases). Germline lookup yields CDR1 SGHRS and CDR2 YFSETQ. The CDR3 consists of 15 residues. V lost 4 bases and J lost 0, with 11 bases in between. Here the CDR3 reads CASSPVDSSGNTIYF. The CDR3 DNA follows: TGCGCCAGCAGCCCCGTTGACAGCTCTGGAAACACCATATATTTT. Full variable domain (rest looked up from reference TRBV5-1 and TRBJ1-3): KAGVTQTPRYLIKTRGQQVTLSCSPISGHRSVSWYQQTPGQGLQFLFEYFSETQRNKGNFPGRFSGRQFSNSRSEMNVSTLELGDSALYLCASSPVDSSGNTIYFGEGSWLTVV.

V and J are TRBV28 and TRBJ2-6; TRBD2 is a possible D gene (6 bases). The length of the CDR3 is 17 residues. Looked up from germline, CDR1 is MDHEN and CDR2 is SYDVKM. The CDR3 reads CVFKRGGDGSGANVLTF. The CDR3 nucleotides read TGTGTCTTTAAACGTGGCGGGGATGGGTCTGGGGCCAACGTCCTGACTTTC. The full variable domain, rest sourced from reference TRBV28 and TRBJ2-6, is DVKVTQSSRYLVKRTGEKVFLECVQDMDHENMFWYRQDPGLGLRLIYFSYDVKMKEKGDIPEGYSVSREKKERFSLILESASTNQTSMYLCVFKRGGDGSGANVLTFGAGSRLTVL.

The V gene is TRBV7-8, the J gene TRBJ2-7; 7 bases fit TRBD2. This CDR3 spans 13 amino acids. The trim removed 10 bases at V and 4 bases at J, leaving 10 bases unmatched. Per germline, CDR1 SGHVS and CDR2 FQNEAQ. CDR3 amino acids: CATLAREKYEQYF. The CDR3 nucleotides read TGTGCCACCCTTGCGCGGGAGAAGTACGAGCAGTACTTC.

CDR3 sequence: CASSLQGYGYTF. In nucleotides, the CDR3 is TGTGCCAGCAGTCTACAGGGGTATGGCTACACCTTC. V is TRBV9 and J is TRBJ1-2, with TRBD1 matching 7 bases. The CDR3 contains 12 residues. J gave up 5 bases and V 5 bases, and 3 bases lay outside the gene matches. CDR1 SGDLS and CDR2 YYNGEE come from the germline V gene.

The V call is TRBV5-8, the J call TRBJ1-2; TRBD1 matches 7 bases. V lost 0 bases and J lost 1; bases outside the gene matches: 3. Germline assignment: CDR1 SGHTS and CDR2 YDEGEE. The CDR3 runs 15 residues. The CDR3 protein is CASSLVQGFNYGYTF. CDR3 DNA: TGTGCCAGCAGCTTGGTACAGGGGTTTAACTATGGCTACACCTTC. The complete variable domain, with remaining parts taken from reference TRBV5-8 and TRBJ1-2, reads EAGVTQSPTHLIKTRGQQATLRCSPISGHTSVYWYQQALGLGLQFLLWYDEGEERNRGNFPPRFSGRQFPNYSSELNVNALELEDSALYLCASSLVQGFNYGYTFGSGTRLTVV.

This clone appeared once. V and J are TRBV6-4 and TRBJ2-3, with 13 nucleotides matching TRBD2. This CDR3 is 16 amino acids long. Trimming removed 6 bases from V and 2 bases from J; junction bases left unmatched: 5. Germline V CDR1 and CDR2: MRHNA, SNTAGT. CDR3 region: CASSRLAGGFTDTQYF. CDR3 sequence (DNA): TGTGCCAGCAGCCGACTAGCGGGGGGATTCACAGATACGCAGTATTTT.

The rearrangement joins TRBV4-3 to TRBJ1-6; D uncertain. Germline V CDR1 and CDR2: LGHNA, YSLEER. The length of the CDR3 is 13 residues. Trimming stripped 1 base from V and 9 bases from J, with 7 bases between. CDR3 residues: CASSQVDLSPLHF. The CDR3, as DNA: TGCGCCAGCAGCCAAGTAGACCTTTCACCCCTCCACTTT.

The CDR3, as DNA: TGCGCCAGCAGCCCAAATCCACCAGGGCTTAATTCACCCCTCCACTTT. It translates to CASSPNPPGLNSPLHF. This chain links TRBV5-1 with TRBJ1-6; D perhaps matches TRBD1 (5 bases). The CDR3 covers 16 residues. V gave up 4 bases and J gave up 6 bases, with 17 bases separating them. Germline V lookup: CDR1 SGHRS, CDR2 YFSETQ.

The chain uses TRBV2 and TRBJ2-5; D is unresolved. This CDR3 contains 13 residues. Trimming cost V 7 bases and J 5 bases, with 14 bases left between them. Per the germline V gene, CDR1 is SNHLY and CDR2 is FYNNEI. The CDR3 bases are TGTGCCAGCATCGTGGGGTTCGAGGAGACCCAGTACTTC. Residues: CASIVGFEETQYF. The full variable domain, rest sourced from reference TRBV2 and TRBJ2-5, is EPEVTQTPSHQVTQMGQEVILRCVPISNHLYFYWYRQILGQKVEFLVSFYNNEISEKSEIFDDQFSVERPDGSNFTLKIRSTKLEDSAMYFCASIVGFEETQYFGPGTRLLVL.

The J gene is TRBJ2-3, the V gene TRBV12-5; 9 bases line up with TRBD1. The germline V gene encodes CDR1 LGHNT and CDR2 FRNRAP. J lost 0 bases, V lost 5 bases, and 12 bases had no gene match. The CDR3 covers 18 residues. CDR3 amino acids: CASGKSGTGISSTDTQYF. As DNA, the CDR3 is TGTGCTAGTGGTAAGTCCGGGACAGGGATCTCTAGCACAGATACGCAGTATTTT.

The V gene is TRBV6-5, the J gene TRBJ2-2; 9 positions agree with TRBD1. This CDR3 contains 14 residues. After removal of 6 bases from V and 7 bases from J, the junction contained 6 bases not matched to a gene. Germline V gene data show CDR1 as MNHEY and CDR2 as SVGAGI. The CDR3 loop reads CASRLQGAVGELFF. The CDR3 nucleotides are TGTGCCAGCAGATTACAGGGGGCGGTCGGGGAGCTGTTTTTT.

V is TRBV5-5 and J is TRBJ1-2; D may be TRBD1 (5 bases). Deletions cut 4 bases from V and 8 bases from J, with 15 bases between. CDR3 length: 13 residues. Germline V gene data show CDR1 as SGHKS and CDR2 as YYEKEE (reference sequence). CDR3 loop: CASSALGVEGYTF. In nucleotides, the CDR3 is TGTGCCAGCAGCGCTCTGGGGGTAGAGGGCTACACCTTC.

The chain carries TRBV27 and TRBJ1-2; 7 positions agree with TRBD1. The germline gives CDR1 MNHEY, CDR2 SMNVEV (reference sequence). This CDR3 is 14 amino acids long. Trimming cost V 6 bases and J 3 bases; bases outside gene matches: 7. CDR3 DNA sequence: TGTGCCAGCAGAACAGGGGCCAAACACTATGGCTACACCTTC. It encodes CASRTGAKHYGYTF.

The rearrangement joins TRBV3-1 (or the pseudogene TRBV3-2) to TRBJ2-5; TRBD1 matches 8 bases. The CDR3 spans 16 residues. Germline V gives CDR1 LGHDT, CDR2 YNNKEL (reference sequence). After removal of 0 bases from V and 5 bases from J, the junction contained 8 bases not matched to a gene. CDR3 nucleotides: TGTGCCAGCAGCCAAGATTCACAGGGGGTGGGTGAGACCCAGTACTTC. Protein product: CASSQDSQGVGETQYF.

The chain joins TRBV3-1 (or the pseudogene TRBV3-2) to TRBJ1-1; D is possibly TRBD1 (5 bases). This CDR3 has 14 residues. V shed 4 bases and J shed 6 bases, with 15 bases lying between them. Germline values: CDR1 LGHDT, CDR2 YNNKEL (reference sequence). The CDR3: CASSPQYIRAEAFF. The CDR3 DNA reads TGTGCCAGCAGCCCCCAGTACATCAGGGCTGAAGCTTTCTTT.

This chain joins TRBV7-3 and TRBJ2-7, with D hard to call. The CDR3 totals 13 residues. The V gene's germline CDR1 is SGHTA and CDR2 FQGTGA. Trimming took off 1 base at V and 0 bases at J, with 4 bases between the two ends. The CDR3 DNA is TGTGCCAGCAGCTTAAGCAGCTCCTACGAGCAGTACTTC. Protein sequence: CASSLSSSYEQYF.

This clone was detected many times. CDR3 protein: CASSLGPGQPQHF. As DNA, the CDR3 is TGTGCCAGCAGCTTGGGGCCAGGGCAGCCCCAGCATTTT. The chain carries TRBV5-6 and TRBJ1-5; perhaps TRBD1 as D (5 bases). Deletions cut 0 bases from V and 7 bases from J, with 8 bases between. The CDR3 spans 13 residues. Germline CDR1 and CDR2: SGHDT and YYEEEE.